This TCR beta chain was sequenced for a study of T-cell memory formation after mild COVID-19. Study as a whole: TCR clusters were mostly confined to one donor each. General observations from the study: Contracting CD4+ clones were located mainly in CM and EM, and CD8+ clones in EMRA. Certain responding clones were present in pre-infection memory, suggesting participation of cross-reactive memory. Balance between CD4 and CD8 was seen in clones contracting day 15 to 85, and a CD4+ lean was seen in later expanders.

TCRdb independently ran MiXCR on the 5' RACE reads; one entry per CDR3 protein. The sample yields roughly 560,000 distinct CDR3 sequences, over 20% seen once. Concerning this clonotype itself: Its antigen is not known.

Per the germline V gene, CDR1 is LNHNV and CDR2 is YYDKDF (reference sequence). The V gene end was trimmed by 1 base and the J gene end by 2 bases; junction bases not matched to a gene: 5. This CDR3 is 16 amino acids long. The V call is TRBV15, the J call TRBJ2-4, with 7 nucleotides matching TRBD1. Sequenced sample: PBMCs or a T cell subset sorted from them (not recorded which). This TCR was recovered from an adult woman who had mild COVID-19 (a few samples of this study predate the infection). Cell type and time point are not known. The CDR3 region has the DNA TGTGCCACCAGCAGAGGCGACAGGGCTTCCAAAAACATTCAGTACTTC. Encoded protein: CATSRGDRASKNIQYF. The entire variable domain, with the rest obtained from reference TRBV15 and TRBJ2-4, is as follows: DAMVIQNPRYQVTQFGKPVTLSCSQTLNHNVMYWYQQKSSQAPKLLFHYYDKDFNNEADTPDNFQSRRPNTSFCFLDIRSPGLGDTAMYLCATSRGDRASKNIQYFGAGTRLSVL.